This T cell receptor beta chain was obtained from a study of shared clonotypes between healthy human individuals (dated by TCRdb to about 2020). Regarding the study in general: The cohort comprised two women and three men aged 18 to 49 years. Between about 0.94 and 8.9 billion PBMCs per donor were obtained by leukapheresis. To estimate repertoire size and how much clonotype sharing occurs between individuals, the study deeply sequenced the blood TCR repertoires of a handful of healthy adults. For each donor, three plates each were used for CD4 naive and CD4 memory, two plates were used for CD8 naive, and one plate was used for CD8 memory. Libraries were prepared and TCR repertoires were sequenced by different laboratories using diverse techniques, in order to increase sequencing depth and limit assay-specific biases. Here is what the overall study found, with its caveats: The genetic and exposure-history diversity represented was limited by the small number of donors. Estimated clonotype richness was generally larger for naive than for memory subsets. Pairwise subsampling indicated that sequencing depth was expected to affect the degree of clonotype sharing among donors. Higher generation probabilities were observed for clonotypes shared by all four sorted-subset donors than for non-shared clonotypes. Sharing across a handful of donors was observed for about 5% of naive CD4, over 3% of naive CD8, over 2% of memory CD4, and roughly 0.4% of memory CD8 clonotypes. Even with the large sequencing depth, rarefaction of the sorted-subset datasets indicated that sequencing was incomplete. Only blood was sampled, and tissue TCR repertoires likely differ from those in blood.

A note on this clone: The antigen this receptor binds is unknown. It has no much larger one-base neighbor in the sample; base qualities were not kept.

The donors were healthy, HIV-negative adults who had no recently reported acute infections or vaccinations. Every donor was a Caucasian adult residing in Nashville, Tennessee, USA. CD4+ T cells were enriched through magnetic negative selection, after which naive cells were positively selected on CD45RA and the remaining negative fraction served as the memory subset. After blood collection by leukapheresis, PBMCs were isolated using Ficoll-Histopaque density gradient centrifugation and then cryopreserved in the vapor phase of liquid nitrogen. Purity and quantity of every magnetically sorted T cell population were checked by analytical flow cytometry. From each sorted fraction, genomic DNA was isolated and quantified by UV absorbance on a Nanodrop 2000c. Using the deep immunoSEQ assay, TCR CDR3 regions were amplified from genomic DNA by multiplex PCR. Genomic DNA extracted from each cell subset was distributed evenly over all wells of several immunoSEQ 96-well plates, and each plate served as one replicate. For sorted subsets, 150 to 250 ng of genomic DNA, equivalent to about 30,000 T cell genomes, went into each replicate PCR. The purified libraries were quantified using a Qubit 3.0 fluorometer, sized with a Bioanalyzer 2100, and then quantified again using the KAPA Library Quantification kit. Every immunoSEQ 96-well plate was sequenced on a dedicated single-read 150-cycle Illumina NextSeq 550 flow cell. The original pipeline was this. Because the immunoSEQ output included only junctional sequences and no quality scores, the filtering could not be the same as the filtering used for full-length reads. To assign V/J genes and CDR3, sequences were annotated using PyIR, a Python wrapper for IgBLAST v1.9, with IMGT germline references. Reads were removed for weak V/J assignments (E-value above 1e-6), missing CDR3, stop codons, out-of-frame junctions, or ambiguous translated residues. V3J clonotypes were defined as sequences sharing the same inferred V gene, J gene, and CDR3 amino acid sequence. Percentage overlap between repertoires was calculated by dividing the number of shared unique clonotypes by the size of the smaller repertoire. Repertoire richness was assessed with RTK rarefaction, the Chao1 estimator, and Recon v2.1 estimates of unobserved clonotypes. Generation probabilities for all TCRbeta clonotypes obtained by the gDNA method from a handful of donors were computed using OLGA. Entries here come from immuneACCESS through TCRdb and include only in-frame sequences with V and J called. Some clones fail to appear in such tables; in the studies checked, an unresolved V gene covers under half of the shortfall, and the cause of the remainder is unknown. The V and J calls and clone size are taken from that table; D and trimming were inferred from the DNA. The sample yields 2 million to 2.5 million clones; about 92% were counted once. About 0.39% of the sample rests with the top ten.

The CDR3 numbers 14 residues from cysteine through phenylalanine. The entry retains the CDR3 DNA only, 42 bases that are in frame from base 1. Via the germline V gene, CDR1 is MRHNA and CDR2 SNTAGT. Trimming accounts for 9 bases at V and 5 bases at J, while the number of junction bases matched to no gene is 8. The sequence joins TRBV6-4 to TRBJ2-1; the junction holds 9 bases that match TRBD1. Sequencing was carried out using naive CD4+ T cells from PBMCs. The cell subset or site label on this specimen signifies: CD45RA+ positively selected. This receptor was identified in a man aged 18 to 35 in good health. Some clones in this sample may be carry-over from other donors' samples. The base sequence is TGTGCCAGTTCCCCGGGACAGGGCCACAATGAGCAGTTCTTC. Translated, this is CASSPGQGHNEQFF.